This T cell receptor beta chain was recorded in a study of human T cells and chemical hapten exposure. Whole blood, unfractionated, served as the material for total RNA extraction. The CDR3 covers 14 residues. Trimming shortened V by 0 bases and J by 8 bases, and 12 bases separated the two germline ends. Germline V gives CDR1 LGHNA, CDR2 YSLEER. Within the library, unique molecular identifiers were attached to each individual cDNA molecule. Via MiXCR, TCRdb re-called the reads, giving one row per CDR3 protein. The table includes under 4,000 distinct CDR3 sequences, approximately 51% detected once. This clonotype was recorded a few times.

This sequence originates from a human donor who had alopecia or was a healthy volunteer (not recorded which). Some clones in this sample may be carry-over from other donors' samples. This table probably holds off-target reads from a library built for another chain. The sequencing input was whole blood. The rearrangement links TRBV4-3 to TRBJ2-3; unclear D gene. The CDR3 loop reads CASSQEDRDGTQYF. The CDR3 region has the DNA TGCGCCAGCAGCCAAGAAGATAGGGATGGTACGCAGTATTTT.